These T cell receptor beta chains were read from a single sample in a study of identifying expanded T cells in peripheral blood. Assay used: immunoSEQ multiplex PCR; TCRdb lists only in-frame clones, some missing. The sample gives roughly 100,000 clones, approximately 88% of which show up once; around 14% is in the top ten. The sequencing sample was made of blood. These TCRs come from a person aged 18 to 75 in good health. CDR3s include the opening cysteine and the closing phenylalanine or tryptophan. D genes are given only for firm matches. Clone size is given for some rows only: seen once, a few or many times, or a class if the clone is expanded.

D | J | V | size | length | DNA | CDR3
NA | TRBJ2-2 | TRBV5-4 | NA | 14 | TGTGCCAGCAGCTTAGTGGAGAACACCGGGGAGCTGTTTTTT | CASSLVENTGELFF
NA | TRBJ1-1 | TRBV4-1 | NA | 15 | TGCGCCAGCAGCCAAGATCCGGGGGGGAACACTGAAGCTTTCTTT | CASSQDPGGNTEAFF
NA | TRBJ2-2 | TRBV5-4 | NA | 15 | TGTGCCAGCAGCCCGACCGGAACGAACACCGGGGAGCTGTTTTTT | CASSPTGTNTGELFF
TRBD2 | TRBJ2-7 | TRBV28 | NA | 18 | TGTGCCAGCAGTTTATGGGGACTAGCGGGAGGGAACTCCTACGAGCAGTACTTC | CASSLWGLAGGNSYEQYF
TRBD2 | TRBJ2-7 | TRBV28 | NA | 15 | TGTGCCAGCAGTGCTTTAACTAGCGGGGGCTACGAGCAGTACTTC | CASSALTSGGYEQYF
NA | TRBJ2-3 | TRBV5-1 | NA | 15 | TGCGCCAGCAGCACGACCGGGGATAGCACAGATACGCAGTATTTT | CASSTTGDSTDTQYF
NA | TRBJ1-4 | TRBV7-6 | NA | 15 | TGTGCCAGCAGCTTAGGCCGAAAAAAAGGGGAAAAACTGTTTTTT | CASSLGRKKGEKLFF
NA | TRBJ1-2 | TRBV7-9 | NA | 14 | TGTGCCAGCAGCTTAATGGGCAGTCGCTATGGCTACACCTTC | CASSLMGSRYGYTF
NA | TRBJ1-2 | TRBV29-1 | once | 13 | TGCAGCGACCTTGAAGGGCGGCGGAGCGGCTACACCTTC | CSDLEGRRSGYTF
TRBD1 | TRBJ1-4 | TRBV19 | NA | 16 | TGTGCCAGTAGTATCGTGGGACAGGGGGCGATGACGGCACTGTTTTTT | CASSIVGQGAMTALFF
TRBD2 | TRBJ2-3 | TRBV19 | NA | 16 | TGTGCCAGTAGTGCTACTAGCGGGATTGGGACAGATACGCAGTATTTT | CASSATSGIGTDTQYF
TRBD1 | TRBJ2-7 | TRBV5-1 | NA | 13 | TGCGCCAGCAGCCGTGGACAGGGCGACGAGCAGTACTTC | CASSRGQGDEQYF
NA | TRBJ1-1 | TRBV6-6 | NA | 14 | TGTGCCAGCAGTTTAGGCGGGGGGAACACTGAAGCTTTCTTT | CASSLGGGNTEAFF
NA | TRBJ2-1 | TRBV27 | NA | 11 | TGTGCCAGCAGTTTGGCTGATGAGCAGTTCTTC | CASSLADEQFF
NA | TRBJ1-5 | TRBV10-1 | NA | 12 | TGCGCCAGCAGGGGGCTGGATCAGCCCCAGCATTTT | CASRGLDQPQHF
NA | TRBJ1-5 | TRBV27 | NA | 17 | TGTGCCAGCCGACTGGGGGGGGCATCTCCTAGCAATCAGCCCCAGCATTTT | CASRLGGASPSNQPQHF
NA | TRBJ2-5 | TRBV2 | NA | 13 | TGTGCCAGCAGTGTAAACAGACAAGAGACCCAGTACTTC | CASSVNRQETQYF
NA | TRBJ2-7 | TRBV6-5 | NA | 13 | TGTGCCAGCAGTTACCCGGGAGACTACGAGCAGTACTTC | CASSYPGDYEQYF
TRBD2 | TRBJ2-5 | TRBV28 | few | 16 | TGTGCCAGCAGTCTACAACGCGGGGGAAATGGAGAGACCCAGTACTTC | CASSLQRGGNGETQYF
NA | TRBJ1-2 | TRBV29-1 | NA | 11 | TGCAGCGTTGAAGGCCGAAATGGCTACACCTTC | CSVEGRNGYTF
TRBD1 | TRBJ2-3 | TRBV7-3 | NA | 15 | TGTGCCAGCAGCTTAACCTTGGGACAGGCAGATACGCAGTATTTT | CASSLTLGQADTQYF
TRBD2 | TRBJ2-1 | TRBV27 | NA | 14 | TGTGCCAGCAGGAGGACTAGCGGTTCCAATGAGCAGTTCTTC | CASRRTSGSNEQFF
NA | TRBJ1-1 | TRBV6-5 | NA | 14 | TGTGCCAGCAGTTACCCCGCATCCGCCTCTGAAGCTTTCTTT | CASSYPASASEAFF
NA | TRBJ1-1 | TRBV5-1 | NA | 13 | TGCGCCAGCAGCTTGGCCGAGGGGCTTGGAGCTTTCTTT | CASSLAEGLGAFF
NA | TRBJ2-1 | TRBV7-9 | NA | 15 | TGTGCCAGCAGCTTATACGGGACTGTAAACAATGAGCAGTTCTTC | CASSLYGTVNNEQFF
NA | TRBJ1-1 | TRBV11-2 | NA | 12 | TGTGCCAGCAGCTTAGTCCACACTGAAGCTTTCTTT | CASSLVHTEAFF
TRBD1 | TRBJ2-2 | TRBV9 | few | 15 | TGTGCCAGCAGCGCGGGACAGATTTACACCGGGGAGCTGTTTTTT | CASSAGQIYTGELFF
NA | TRBJ2-3 | TRBV5-4 | NA | 14 | TGTGCCAGCAGCTTGTTCGGGGGCGCAAATACGCAGTATTTT | CASSLFGGANTQYF
NA | TRBJ2-1 | TRBV9 | once | 16 | TGTGCCAGCAGCGGATCTCGAGGACCTAGAAACAATGAGCAGTTCTTC | CASSGSRGPRNNEQFF
TRBD2 | TRBJ2-1 | TRBV4-1 | NA | 14 | TGCGCCAGCAGCACCCGACTAGCGGCAAATGAGCAGTTCTTC | CASSTRLAANEQFF